This T cell receptor (beta chain) came from a study of CD8 T cells in ankylosing spondylitis. Overall study findings and caveats: There was a TCR beta motif, made of several highly homologous variants, that appeared characteristic of ankylosing spondylitis blood. Reports say disease-linked clones showed up significantly more in matched ankylosing spondylitis synovial fluid.

With regard to this clonotype: Antigen unknown.

Germline trimming cut 6 bases from V and 7 bases from J; bases unmatched to any gene: 7. This CDR3 is 14 amino acids long. TCRdb itself ran the 5' RACE reads through MiXCR, one entry per CDR3 protein. Of around 220,000 distinct CDR3 sequences listed, around 16% are singletons. Source material: blood, either unsorted or a sorted T cell fraction (not recorded which). The source of this sequence is a male donor with ankylosing spondylitis. The genes are TRBV12-3 or TRBV12-4 and TRBJ2-1; TRBD2 agrees at 9 bases. CDR3 amino acids: CASRFAGGINEQFF. The CDR3, as DNA: TGTGCCAGCAGGTTTGCGGGAGGGATTAATGAGCAGTTCTTC.